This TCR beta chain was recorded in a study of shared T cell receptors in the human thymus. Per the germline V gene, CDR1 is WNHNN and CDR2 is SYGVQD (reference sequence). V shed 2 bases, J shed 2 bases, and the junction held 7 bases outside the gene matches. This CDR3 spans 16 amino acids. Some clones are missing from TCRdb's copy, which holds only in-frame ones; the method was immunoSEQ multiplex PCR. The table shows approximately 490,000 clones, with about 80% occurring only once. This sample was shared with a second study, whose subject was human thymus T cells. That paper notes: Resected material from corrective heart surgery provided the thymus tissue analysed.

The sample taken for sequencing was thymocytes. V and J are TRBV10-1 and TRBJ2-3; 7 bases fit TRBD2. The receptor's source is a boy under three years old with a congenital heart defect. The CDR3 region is CASSENASGITDTQYF. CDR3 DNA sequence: TGCGCCAGCAGTGAGAATGCTAGCGGAATCACAGATACGCAGTATTTT.